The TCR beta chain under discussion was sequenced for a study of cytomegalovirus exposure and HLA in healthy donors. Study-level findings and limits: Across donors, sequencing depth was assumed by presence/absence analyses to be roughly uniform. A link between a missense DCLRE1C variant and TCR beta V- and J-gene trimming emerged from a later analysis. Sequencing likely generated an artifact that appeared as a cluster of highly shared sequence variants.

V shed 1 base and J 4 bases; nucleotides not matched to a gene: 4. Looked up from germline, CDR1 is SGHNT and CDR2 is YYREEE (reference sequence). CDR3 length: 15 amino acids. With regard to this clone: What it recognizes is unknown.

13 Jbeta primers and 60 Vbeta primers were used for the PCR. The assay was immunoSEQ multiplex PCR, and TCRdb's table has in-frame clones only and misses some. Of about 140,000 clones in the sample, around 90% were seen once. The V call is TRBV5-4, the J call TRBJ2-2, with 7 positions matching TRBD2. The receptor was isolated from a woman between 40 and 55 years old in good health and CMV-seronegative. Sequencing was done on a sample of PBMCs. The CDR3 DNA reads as TGTGCCAGCAGCTTGCGCGGGAGTATCACCGGGGAGCTGTTTTTT. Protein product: CASSLRGSITGELFF.